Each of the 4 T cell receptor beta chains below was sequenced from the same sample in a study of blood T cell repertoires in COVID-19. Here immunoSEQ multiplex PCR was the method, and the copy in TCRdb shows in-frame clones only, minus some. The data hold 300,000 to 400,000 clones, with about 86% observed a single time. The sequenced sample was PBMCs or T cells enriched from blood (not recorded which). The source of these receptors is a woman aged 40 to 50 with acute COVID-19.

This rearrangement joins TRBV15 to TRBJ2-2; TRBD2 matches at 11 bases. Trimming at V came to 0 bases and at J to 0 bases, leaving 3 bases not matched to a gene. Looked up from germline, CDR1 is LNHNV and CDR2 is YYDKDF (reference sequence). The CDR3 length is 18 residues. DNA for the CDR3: TGTGCCACCAGCAGAGACTTTAGCGGGAGGGCGAACACCGGGGAGCTGTTTTTT. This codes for CATSRDFSGRANTGELFF.

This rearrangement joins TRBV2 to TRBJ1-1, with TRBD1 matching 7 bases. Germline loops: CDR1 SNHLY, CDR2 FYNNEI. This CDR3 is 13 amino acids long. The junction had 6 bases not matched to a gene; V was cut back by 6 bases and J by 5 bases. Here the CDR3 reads CASRIGGRTEAFF. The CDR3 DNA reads TGTGCCAGCAGGATAGGGGGCCGGACTGAAGCTTTCTTT.

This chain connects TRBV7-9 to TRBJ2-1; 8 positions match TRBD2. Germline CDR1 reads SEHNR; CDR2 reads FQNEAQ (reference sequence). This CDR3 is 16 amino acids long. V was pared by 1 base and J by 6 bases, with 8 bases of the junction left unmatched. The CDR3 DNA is TGTGCCAGCAGCTTAGGTACGGGAGGGCCAGGCAATGAGCAGTTCTTC. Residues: CASSLGTGGPGNEQFF.

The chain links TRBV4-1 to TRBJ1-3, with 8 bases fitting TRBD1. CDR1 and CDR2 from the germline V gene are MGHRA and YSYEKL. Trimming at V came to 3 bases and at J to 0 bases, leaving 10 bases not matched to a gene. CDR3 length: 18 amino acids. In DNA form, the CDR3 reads TGCGCCAGCAGCCAGGACAGGGCATTTACCTCCTCTGGAAACACCATATATTTT. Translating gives CASSQDRAFTSSGNTIYF.